The source of this TCR beta chain is a study of cytomegalovirus exposure and HLA in healthy donors (dated by TCRdb to about 2017). At the level of the whole study: An earlier analysis of 587 of the donors reported approximately 300 Gb of sequence data and around 120 million unique TCR beta sequences obtained from some 200 million T cells. Approximately 310 gigabases of sequencing data and tens of millions of unique TCR sequences were included in an early release covering about 700 HLA-typed donors. Among the roughly 390 genotyped donors, about 85% belonged to the genetic ancestry cluster associated with self-reported Caucasian donors. The study was designed to test whether signatures of past pathogen exposure could be identified by cataloging public T cell receptors. The T cell repertoires of around 730 subjects were profiled by immunosequencing and related to cytomegalovirus serostatus. Besides the first cohort of hundreds of subjects, a separate validation cohort made up of 120 different subjects was used. The study combined high-throughput TCR immunosequencing, statistical association of individual TCRs with disease status, and machine learning to predict cytomegalovirus infection status. A later analysis re-examined previously published TCR beta repertoires from just over 650 donors and added high-resolution HLA genotyping to investigate patterns of TCR occurrence. In the later analysis, no new phenotypic data were used to find candidate immune exposures; instead, reliance was placed on TCR beta sequences and their occurrence across donors. In an earlier analysis of 500 to 650 of the donors, high-throughput TCR beta sequencing was used to judge whether each TCR beta V gene segment behaved as functional or pseudogenic. Alongside the repertoire data, information on donor age, sex, ethnicity and CMV serostatus was compiled. Genome-wide SNP genotypes for about 65% of the roughly 700 donors were used in a later genetic analysis, which treated that subset as a discovery cohort. Every repertoire in the discovery cohort had been generated on one and the same sequencing platform. HLA typing included class I and class II loci at four-digit resolution. The number of typed donors differed by locus: roughly 620-630 for A, B, C, DRB1 and DQB1; 500 to 550 for DQA1; fewer than 610 for DPA1; and roughly 490 for DPB1. Several DR-DQ haplotypes were handled as single units for association and clustering because linkage in the cohort was strong. Among about 390 genotyped donors of the cohort, an average of about 240,000 unique TCR beta nucleotide sequences were sequenced per donor, 15% to 20% of them non-productive. The study at large found these results: The earlier analysis of 587 of the donors excluded around 17 rarely observed V segments, including chromosome 9 orphons, because counts were too low. In both the original and validation cohorts, the classifier was reported to diagnose cytomegalovirus status with high specificity and sensitivity. Because some donors lacked HLA typing at each locus, the association tests relied only on the typed subset. Most TCR sequences were seen in very few donors, while some public TCRs were found in many individuals. In an earlier analysis of 587 of the donors, most TCR beta V segments appeared in productive rearrangements about 90% or about 30% of the time, broadly matching IMGT annotations. The study gave a list of under 200 TCR beta chains associated with cytomegalovirus. According to the authors, the approach could potentially be generalized to other disease states and immunological phenotypes. A later analysis associated about 16,000 TCR beta sequences with specific HLA alleles at a false discovery rate of 0.05. The cohort was sequenced for TCR beta chains only, and without alpha or paired-chain data the features that could be detected were limited. In a later genetic analysis, fewer N-insertions in productive TCRs were reported among donors in an Asian-associated ancestry cluster than the approximately 630-donor mean. The presence/absence analyses assumed that sequencing depth was roughly uniform across donors, and that assumption may not be true. Correlated functional status among segregating V segments might reflect linkage disequilibrium, but an unknown experimental factor could not be ruled out. A further reported finding was that TCR beta sequences accurately predicted the HLA-A and HLA-B alleles for most subjects in the first cohort. A later analysis found that HLA-associated TCR beta chains were more clonally expanded and had lower generation probabilities than equally common non-associated chains. The only immune exposure information available for the cohort was CMV serostatus. In vitro tests confirmed that a few of the cytomegalovirus-associated TCR beta chains recognize cytomegalovirus antigens. When HLA alleles, especially DR and DQ, strongly co-occurred, attributing TCR associations to individual alleles was difficult. A cluster of highly shared sequence variants was judged likely to be a technical artifact of the sequencing pipeline. An association between a missense DCLRE1C variant and V-gene and J-gene trimming of TCR beta chains was found in a later genetic analysis and replicated in an independent cohort. In a later analysis, TCR association rates were found to vary across HLA loci, with the most associated TCRs seen for DRB1 alleles and the fewest for HLA-C alleles. According to a later analysis, most CMV-associated TCR beta chains appeared to be HLA-restricted, and the HLA associations seemed to be driven largely by CMV exposure. Several of the top co-occurrence clusters appeared to be linked to parvovirus B19, influenza, CMV and Epstein-Barr virus, according to a later analysis.

The cohort was made up of 666 healthy bone marrow donors. At the time of sampling, every cohort member was nominally healthy, though immune exposures that went unrecorded were likely present. The donor tested CMV seronegative and was one of the 352 seronegative cohort members. Every donor gave a peripheral blood sample, and the peripheral blood mononuclear cells from that sample were used for TCR beta sequencing. Genomic DNA extraction from the blood cell samples was performed with the Qiagen DNeasy Blood Extraction Kit. A word on this clone: Its antigen is currently not known.

Receptor libraries were prepared by the immunoSEQ multiplex PCR assay. For the multiplex PCR, a mixture combining 60 forward primers for TCR Vbeta segments and 13 reverse primers for TCR Jbeta segments was used. A multiplex PCR assay on genomic DNA amplified the CDR3 region of rearranged TCR beta genes. The amplified TCR beta libraries were sequenced on the Illumina HiSeq System as 87-base-pair reads. As for how the authors treated the data: In a later analysis, tens of millions of unique TCR beta chains were counted across the roughly 610 repertoires, and roughly 11 million of these chains were shared by at least two donors. To remove PCR and sequencing errors, raw reads were error-corrected and collapsed into unique sequences using a nearest-neighbor algorithm that merged closely related sequences. V, D and J gene segments were assigned by aligning CDR3 sequences to IMGT reference sequences. For a sequence to be retained, at least a six-nucleotide match to both a V gene segment and a J gene segment was required. Rearrangements were called productive when the CDR3 lacked stop codons and stayed in frame with V and J; all others were non-productive. Following IMGT convention, CDR3 was defined as the stretch from the second conserved V-encoded cysteine to the conserved J-encoded phenylalanine. In an earlier analysis of 587 of the donors, sequences lacking an unambiguous match to a single V gene segment were excluded. An earlier analysis of 587 of the donors called V segments functional above 56.7% productive rearrangements and segregating when the between-donor standard deviation exceeded 5%. A statistical classification framework was built for diagnosing cytomegalovirus status from the catalog of TCR beta chain sequences. In a later analysis, V and J genes were assigned by comparing TCR nucleotide sequences against IMGT/GENE-DB human TR gene sequences. Using the TCRdist pipeline, a later analysis assigned CDR3 sequences along with most-parsimonious VDJ recombination scenarios. In a later analysis, each TCR beta chain was defined by its CDR3 amino acid sequence together with its V-gene family, and reads without a unique V-gene family were excluded. A later analysis removed 450 to 600 highly shared, low-generation-probability nucleotide sequences to deal with suspected cross-contamination and a sequencing artifact. For each public chain, a later analysis derived a clonal expansion index from normalized ranks of inferred template counts within each repertoire. In a later analysis, generation probabilities were computed with a VDJ recombination model fitted to out-of-frame rearrangements, and the resulting probabilities were checked against IGoR. A later analysis scored TCR-TCR, TCR-HLA and TCR-CMV co-occurrence with hypergeometric tests, applying a repertoire-size bias correction to TCR pairs. To estimate false discovery rates, a later analysis permuted the HLA or CMV assignments 20 times. In a later analysis, co-occurring TCRs were grouped using DBSCAN, and TCRdist sequence similarity was added for clustering within HLA-allele-positive subsets. Repertoires with fewer than 30,000 or more than 120,000 public chains were left out of co-occurrence clustering, as were four to six repertoires with anomalous nucleotide sharing. TCRdb holds this immuneACCESS table with in-frame rearrangements only. Some clones are missing; in checked studies, unresolved V genes explain under half, and the rest has no known cause. The D gene and trimming were derived from the DNA, and the V and J assignments and clone size from that table. The sample's own table lists 150,000 to 200,000 clones. Together, the top ten hold over 1% of the sample.

The sequencing input was PBMCs. The TCR originated in a woman in her sixties or seventies in good health and CMV-seronegative.

The CDR3 region: CASSTDRGPLYGYTF. The sequenced DNA is TGTGCCAGCAGCACCGACAGGGGTCCCCTCTATGGCTACACCTTC. The V and J genes are TRBV5-6 and TRBJ1-2, with 8 middle bases fitting TRBD1. The germline V gene encodes CDR1 SGHDT and CDR2 YYEEEE. Reading from cysteine to phenylalanine, the CDR3 counts 15 amino acids. Of the read, only the CDR3 DNA is kept; its 45 bases are in frame from base 1. Ends trimmed: V by 4 bases, J by 4 bases; bases unmatched to a gene: 9. Extended through the reference TRBV5-6 and TRBJ1-2 proteins, this CDR3 yields the full variable domain: DAGVTQSPTHLIKTRGQQVTLRCSPKSGHDTVSWYQQALGQGPQFIFQYYEEEERQRGNFPDRFSGHQFPNYSSELNVNALLLGDSALYLCASSTDRGPLYGYTFGSGTRLTVV.